Presented here are 25 T cell receptor beta chains from one specimen sequenced in a study of cytomegalovirus exposure and HLA in healthy donors. Here immunoSEQ multiplex PCR was the method, and the copy in TCRdb shows in-frame clones only, minus some. The data contain some 140,000 clones, 85% to 90% of them singletons. Material for sequencing was PBMCs. The receptors shown here come from a man between 18 and 29 years old in good health and CMV-seronegative.

The CDR3 nucleotides are TGCGCCAGCAGCCACGCTGGGGATTCGGGGTGGACCGGGGAGCTGTTTTTT. Translation: CASSHAGDSGWTGELFF. The V and J genes are TRBV4-1 and TRBJ2-2; D may be TRBD2 (5 bases). The CDR3 totals 17 residues. Trimming left V 3 bases short and J 5 bases short, with 19 bases between. Germline V gene data show CDR1 as MGHRA and CDR2 as YSYEKL.

This clone was seen once. The J gene is TRBJ1-1, the V gene TRBV5-6, with D unclear. Between the trimmed V and J ends, which lost 0 bases and 6 bases, there was a span of 15 bases. Looked up from germline, CDR1 is SGHDT and CDR2 is YYEEEE. CDR3 length equals 15 residues. The CDR3 DNA reads as TGTGCCAGCAGCTTGGCCCCAACCTCAGGCGCTGAAGCTTTCTTT. Translated, it gives CASSLAPTSGAEAFF.

There are many counts of this clone. The rearrangement joins TRBV29-1 to TRBJ2-3, with D possibly TRBD1 on 6 matching bases. Germline CDR1 SQVTM, CDR2 ANQGSEA. V was cut by 7 bases and J by 6 bases, with 11 bases left in between. The CDR3 contains 11 residues. In DNA form, the CDR3 reads TGCAGCGCACCTACAGGGGATACGCAGTATTTT. This codes for CSAPTGDTQYF.

V usage is TRBV5-6 and J usage is TRBJ1-1, with a tentative D call TRBD1 (5 bases). Germline V gene sequence: CDR1 SGHDT, CDR2 YYEEEE. The CDR3 contains 16 residues. Trimming left V 2 bases short and J 0 bases short, with 14 bases between. The chain's CDR3 is CASSFPDSPLNTEAFF. CDR3 nucleotide sequence: TGTGCCAGCAGCTTTCCTGACAGTCCCTTGAACACTGAAGCTTTCTTT.

J is TRBJ2-7 and V is TRBV27; D uncertain. Germline CDR1 is MNHEY and CDR2 is SMNVEV (reference sequence). The CDR3 loop spans 13 amino acids. V lost 5 bases, J lost 0 bases, and 8 bases lay in between. In nucleotides, the CDR3 is TGTGCCAGCAGTACCGCTAGCTCCTACGAGCAGTACTTC. It is translated as CASSTASSYEQYF.

The CDR3 here is CASSSLVAGGGQPQHF. In DNA form, the CDR3 reads TGTGCCAGCAGTTCCCTAGTGGCAGGCGGGGGTCAGCCCCAGCATTTT. The genes are TRBV6-6 and TRBJ1-5, with a weak D call TRBD1 (5 bases). V was pared by 4 bases and J by 6 bases, with 19 bases between. Germline assignment: CDR1 MNHNY and CDR2 SVGAGI (reference sequence). This CDR3 contains 16 residues.

The V gene is TRBV4-3, the J gene TRBJ2-7; D possibly corresponds to TRBD1 (5 bases). V dropped 0 bases and J dropped 4 bases, with 16 bases sitting between them. The CDR3 length is 16 residues. Germline CDR1 is LGHNA and CDR2 is YSLEER. The DNA of the CDR3 is TGCGCCAGCAGCCAAGATATGGGGCGACAGCAGTACGAGCAGTACTTC. It encodes CASSQDMGRQQYEQYF.

The chain carries TRBV2 and TRBJ1-4; 7 bases match TRBD1. This CDR3 is built from 15 residues. V was clipped by 4 bases and J by 0 bases; unmatched bases: 2. CDR1 and CDR2 from the germline V gene are SNHLY and FYNNEI. The CDR3 loop is CASSVQGATNEKLFF. As DNA, the CDR3 is TGTGCCAGCAGTGTTCAGGGGGCAACTAATGAAAAACTGTTTTTT.

V gene TRBV20-1 combines with J gene TRBJ2-7, with unresolved D. Trimming took 0 bases from V and 3 from J, leaving 3 bases between them. CDR1 is DFQATT, CDR2 SNEGSKA, per germline (reference sequence). The CDR3 sequence is 11 residues long. CDR3 sequence: CSARDGYEQYF. CDR3 nucleotide sequence: TGCAGTGCTAGAGACGGCTACGAGCAGTACTTC.

The chain is built from TRBV27 and TRBJ2-1; 7 bases map to TRBD2. The CDR3 contains 16 residues. The V and J ends lost 5 bases and 7 bases, in that order; junction bases with no gene match: 14. The germline V gene encodes CDR1 MNHEY and CDR2 SMNVEV (reference sequence). CDR3 sequence: CASSPPRAAGENEQFF. CDR3 nucleotide sequence: TGTGCCAGCAGTCCACCCCGGGCCGCGGGGGAGAATGAGCAGTTCTTC.

In regard to this clone: Other DNA sequences in this sample translate to the same CDR3. CDR3 protein: CASSIGTTYEQYF. The CDR3 nucleotides read TGTGCCAGTAGTATAGGGACTACCTACGAGCAGTACTTC. The chain couples TRBV19 to TRBJ2-7; a possible D gene is TRBD2 (6 bases). Germline-derived CDR1 and CDR2 are LNHDA and SQIVND (reference sequence). The V and J ends lost 1 base and 2 bases respectively, with 6 bases between them. CDR3 size: 13 residues.

The chain links TRBV28 to TRBJ1-3, with a weak D call TRBD1 (5 bases). Between the trimmed V and J ends, which lost 11 bases and 4 bases, there was a span of 18 bases. Germline V gene lookup returns CDR1 MDHEN and CDR2 SYDVKM. The CDR3 totals 14 residues. CDR3 amino acids: CAARPQGSGNTIYF. The CDR3 nucleotides are TGTGCCGCGAGACCTCAGGGTTCGGGAAACACCATATATTTT.

The chain combines TRBV5-6 with TRBJ1-1, with no clear D. The CDR3 has 13 amino acids. Germline lookup yields CDR1 SGHDT and CDR2 YYEEEE. V shed 6 bases and J shed 3 bases, with 12 bases lying between them. This CDR3 reads CASTTRVYTEAFF. DNA of the CDR3: TGTGCCAGCACCACCCGGGTGTACACTGAAGCTTTCTTT.

The gene calls are TRBV7-8 and TRBJ2-5; 11 bases are shared with TRBD2. After removal of 4 bases from V and 2 bases from J, the junction contained 6 bases not matched to a gene. The CDR3 consists of 16 residues. The germline V gene has CDR1 SGHVS and CDR2 FQNEAQ. The CDR3 sequence: CASSSLLAGVQETQYF. The CDR3, as DNA: TGTGCCAGCAGCTCATTACTAGCGGGAGTACAAGAGACCCAGTACTTC.

The genes are TRBV27 and TRBJ2-2, with 11 nucleotides matching TRBD2. CDR3 size: 18 residues. Germline V gene data show CDR1 as MNHEY and CDR2 as SMNVEV (reference sequence). Unmatched junction bases numbered 11, after V lost 4 bases and J lost 4 bases. Here the CDR3 reads CASSSTTSGAQLTGELFF. CDR3 DNA sequence: TGTGCCAGCAGTTCAACGACTAGCGGGGCTCAACTCACCGGGGAGCTGTTTTTT.

The V call is TRBV10-3, the J call TRBJ2-7, with 7 bases aligning to TRBD1. This CDR3 has 13 residues. Germline trimming cut 5 bases from V and 7 bases from J; bases unmatched to any gene: 8. The V gene's germline CDR1 is ENHRY and CDR2 SYGVKD. CDR3 bases: TGTGCCATCAGTAATGACAGGGAGTCAGAGCAGTACTTC. It encodes CAISNDRESEQYF.

This clone has a handful of counts. CDR3 in amino acids: CASSLMGQGAYEQYF. The CDR3 DNA sequence: TGTGCCAGCAGCTTGATGGGACAGGGGGCCTACGAGCAGTACTTC. This chain connects TRBV7-9 to TRBJ2-7; 11 bases line up with TRBD1. Germline-derived CDR1 and CDR2 are SEHNR and FQNEAQ (reference sequence). V gave up 3 bases and J gave up 2 bases; unmatched junction bases: 3. The CDR3 spans 15 residues.

The chain carries TRBV9 and TRBJ2-5; TRBD1 agrees at 9 bases. CDR3 size: 16 residues. V was pared by 0 bases and J by 5 bases, with 8 bases of the junction left unmatched. Germline V gene sequence: CDR1 SGDLS, CDR2 YYNGEE. The CDR3: CASSVGLGQGFETQYF. The CDR3 DNA follows: TGTGCCAGCAGCGTAGGTCTGGGACAGGGCTTTGAGACCCAGTACTTC.

The chain uses TRBV10-3 and TRBJ2-2; 8 bases align to TRBD1. CDR1 is ENHRY and CDR2 is SYGVKD in the germline V gene. The CDR3 is 14 residues long. The J segment lost 1 base and the V segment lost 11 bases, leaving 6 bases of the junction unmatched. In nucleotides, the CDR3 is TGTGCCCTCCGACAGGGGAAGAACACCGGGGAGCTGTTTTTT. Amino acid sequence: CALRQGKNTGELFF.

J is TRBJ2-7 and V is TRBV4-1; D is undetermined. V was trimmed by 2 bases and J by 3 bases, leaving 8 bases between them. The CDR3 has 13 amino acids. The V gene's germline CDR1 is MGHRA and CDR2 YSYEKL. CDR3 loop: CASSQNSLYEQYF. Written as DNA, the CDR3 is TGCGCCAGCAGCCAAAACAGCCTCTACGAGCAGTACTTC.

The chain couples TRBV7-6 to TRBJ1-2; the D is unclear. Trimming stripped 2 bases from V and 2 bases from J, with 12 bases between. CDR1 SGHVS and CDR2 FNYEAQ come from the germline V gene. This CDR3 has 15 residues. CDR3 coding DNA: TGTGCCAGCAGCTTAATGGCCGACAAGAACTATGGCTACACCTTC. Translated, it gives CASSLMADKNYGYTF.

The chain has TRBV6-1 and TRBJ2-1; TRBD1 aligns across 8 bases. CDR1 is MNHNS, CDR2 SASEGT, per germline. V shed 4 bases and J 4 bases; nucleotides not matched to a gene: 6. The length of the CDR3 is 15 residues. CDR3: CASSASGTGYNEQFF. CDR3 sequence (DNA): TGTGCCAGCAGTGCCTCCGGGACAGGATACAATGAGCAGTTCTTC.

This chain links TRBV15 with TRBJ2-1; D gene ambiguous. V was shortened by 0 bases and J by 9 bases, with 9 bases between the two germline ends. This CDR3 is built from 13 residues. Germline V gene lookup returns CDR1 LNHNV and CDR2 YYDKDF (reference sequence). The CDR3 protein is CATSRDRLSEQFF. The CDR3, as DNA: TGTGCCACCAGCAGAGATCGCCTATCTGAGCAGTTCTTC. Filled out from reference TRBV15 and TRBJ2-1, the complete variable domain reads DAMVIQNPRYQVTQFGKPVTLSCSQTLNHNVMYWYQQKSSQAPKLLFHYYDKDFNNEADTPDNFQSRRPNTSFCFLDIRSPGLGDTAMYLCATSRDRLSEQFFGPGTRLTVL.

The CDR3, as DNA: TGTGCCAGTAGTATAAAGGGACTCTTCCTCAATGAGCAGTTCTTC. It specifies CASSIKGLFLNEQFF. The chain employs TRBV19 and TRBJ2-1; perhaps TRBD2 as D (6 bases). This CDR3 contains 15 residues. V lost 2 bases to trimming and J lost 6 bases, with 14 bases between them. In germline, CDR1 is LNHDA, CDR2 SQIVND (reference sequence).

The chain uses TRBV7-9 and TRBJ1-2; D perhaps matches TRBD1 (5 bases). Trimming removed 5 bases from V and 0 bases from J, with 16 bases in between. Germline-derived CDR1 and CDR2 are SEHNR and FQNEAQ (reference sequence). The length of the CDR3 is 16 residues. The CDR3: CASSPAGFGANYGYTF. DNA of the CDR3: TGTGCCAGCAGCCCCGCAGGGTTTGGAGCTAACTATGGCTACACCTTC.